The 24 T cell receptor beta chains below all came from one sample that was sequenced in a study of T cell repertoires in cytomegalovirus infection. TCRdb redid the calling of the reads with MiXCR, one entry per CDR3 protein. The table includes approximately 500,000 distinct CDR3 sequences, 26% detected once. Material: PBMCs. The receptor source for this set is a human donor in good health (CMV status not recorded). Some clones in this sample may be carry-over from other donors' samples.

This clonotype showed up many times. The CDR3 spells CASSQAGEQYF. Written as DNA, the CDR3 is TGTGCCAGCAGCCAGGCGGGTGAGCAGTACTTC. The chain couples TRBV6-2 or TRBV6-3 to TRBJ2-7; tentatively, D is TRBD2 (5 bases). The V and J ends lost 6 bases and 7 bases respectively, with 10 bases between them. This CDR3 has 11 amino acids. Germline CDR1 MNHEY, CDR2 SVGEGT.

A few counts support this clonotype. The chain recombines TRBV29-1 with TRBJ2-3; 9 bases agree with TRBD2. This CDR3 contains 16 residues. V was pared by 3 bases and J by 1 base, with 8 bases of the junction left unmatched. Germline V gene lookup returns CDR1 SQVTM and CDR2 ANQGSEA. The CDR3 DNA reads as TGCAGCGTTGAGGGAGCGGGGGGCTCCCGCACAGATACGCAGTATTTT. This sequence encodes CSVEGAGGSRTDTQYF.

This clonotype appeared a few times. The chain uses TRBV4-2 and TRBJ1-2, with D perhaps matching TRBD1 (6 bases). This CDR3 contains 14 residues. V lost 3 bases and J lost 8, with 16 bases in between. Germline CDR1 reads LGHNA; CDR2 reads YNFKEQ. The CDR3 region has the DNA TGTGCCAGCAGCCAGGATACAGGGTTTAGCGGCTACACCTTC. This encodes CASSQDTGFSGYTF.

The rearrangement uses TRBV20-1 and TRBJ2-3; 9 bases agree with TRBD2. Germline-derived CDR1 and CDR2 are DFQATT and SNEGSKA (reference sequence). V lost 0 bases, J lost 2 bases, and 9 bases stayed unmatched. This CDR3 is built from 17 residues. In DNA, the CDR3 is TGCAGTGCTAGAGACCCGACTAGCGGCCCCTTCACAGATACGCAGTATTTT. Its protein is CSARDPTSGPFTDTQYF.

To note about this clonotype: The junction shows a germline mismatch at one end, possibly a read error. The rearrangement links TRBV7-2 to TRBJ2-3; D not certain. The CDR3 covers 14 residues. Germline V lookup: CDR1 SGHTA, CDR2 FQGNSA. The CDR3 is CASSLQTGTDKQYF. The CDR3 nucleotides read TGTGCCAGCAGCTTACAGACGGGCACAGATAAGCAGTATTTT.

The chain uses TRBV29-1 and TRBJ2-1; 7 bases are shared with TRBD2. This CDR3 has 15 amino acids. The germline gives CDR1 SQVTM, CDR2 ANQGSEA. Trimming took 0 bases from V and 6 from J; bases not matched to a gene: 8. CDR3 bases: TGCAGCGTTGAAGATCCGGCTAGCGGCCGCAATGAGCAGTTCTTC. Encoded protein: CSVEDPASGRNEQFF.

The chain links TRBV6-1 to TRBJ1-2, with D possibly being TRBD1 (6 bases). The CDR3 is made up of 17 amino acids. Trimming left V 6 bases short and J 4 bases short, with 24 bases between. Germline CDR1 MNHNS, CDR2 SASEGT. The CDR3 spells CASSPPVRQEPSYGYTF. The CDR3 region has the DNA TGTGCCAGCAGCCCTCCAGTGCGACAGGAACCTTCCTATGGCTACACCTTC.

This chain links TRBV6-5 with TRBJ2-1, with 10 bases that match TRBD2. V dropped 2 bases and J dropped 11; count of bases not matched to a gene: 6. The germline gives CDR1 MNHEY, CDR2 SVGAGI. The CDR3 contains 14 residues. The CDR3 DNA is TGTGCCAGCAGTTACCCTAGCGGGAGCTCCAAGCAGTTCTTC. Amino acid sequence: CASSYPSGSSKQFF.

The rearrangement uses TRBV7-2 and TRBJ2-3, with D possibly being TRBD2 (5 bases). The CDR3 runs 16 residues. CDR1 and CDR2 from the germline V gene are SGHTA and FQGNSA. The germline V and J ends were trimmed by 5 bases and 4 bases, with 19 bases remaining between them. The CDR3 region has the DNA TGTGCCAGCAGCGCCCGGTGGACTGGACGATCAGATACGCAGTATTTT. Translating gives CASSARWTGRSDTQYF.

The rearrangement links TRBV15 to TRBJ2-2; 8 bases fit TRBD2. The germline V gene has CDR1 LNHNV and CDR2 YYDKDF (reference sequence). Unmatched junction bases numbered 2, after V lost 1 base and J lost 4 bases. This CDR3 spans 15 amino acids. DNA of the CDR3: TGTGCCACCAGCAGAGTCGGGAGGGGCACCGGGGAGCTGTTTTTT. Translated, it gives CATSRVGRGTGELFF. Based on the CDR3 plus reference TRBV15 and TRBJ2-2, the full variable domain is DAMVIQNPRYQVTQFGKPVTLSCSQTLNHNVMYWYQQKSSQAPKLLFHYYDKDFNNEADTPDNFQSRRPNTSFCFLDIRSPGLGDTAMYLCATSRVGRGTGELFFGEGSRLTVL.

The chain combines TRBV18 with TRBJ1-2; D unclear. Germline CDR1 is KGHSH and CDR2 is LQKENI. Trimming took off 5 bases at V and 3 bases at J, with 7 bases between the two ends. The CDR3 is made up of 12 amino acids. The CDR3 loop reads CASSIQDYGYTF. Written as DNA, the CDR3 is TGTGCCAGCTCAATCCAGGACTATGGCTACACCTTC. The full variable domain, with the rest looked up from reference TRBV18 and TRBJ1-2, is NAGVMQNPRHLVRRRGQEARLRCSPMKGHSHVYWYRQLPEEGLKFMVYLQKENIIDESGMPKERFSAEFPKEGPSILRIQQVVRGDSAAYFCASSIQDYGYTFGSGTRLTVV.

This clonotype occurred a few times. Here the CDR3 reads CASSPPAGSEQFF. DNA for the CDR3: TGTGCCAGCAGCCCCCCAGCGGGAAGTGAGCAGTTCTTC. The chain employs TRBV4-2 and TRBJ2-1; 7 bases align to TRBD2. The CDR3 is 13 amino acids. V was clipped by 4 bases and J by 9 bases; unmatched bases: 6. Looked up from germline, CDR1 is LGHNA and CDR2 is YNFKEQ.

The gene calls are TRBV6-2 or TRBV6-3 and TRBJ2-2, with 10 positions matching TRBD1. Germline values: CDR1 MNHEY, CDR2 SVGEGT. There are 13 residues in the CDR3. Trimming took 7 bases from V and 9 from J; bases not matched to a gene: 5. The CDR3 DNA reads TGTGCCAGCAAGGACAGGGGGACCCGGGAGCTGTTTTTT. Protein product: CASKDRGTRELFF.

A few counts support this clonotype. A read error may be the cause here, since a much bigger clone is one base away. The chain has TRBV5-4 and TRBJ2-3; 13 positions agree with TRBD2. CDR1 and CDR2 (germline): SGHNT, YYREEE (reference sequence). The trim removed 4 bases at V and 7 bases at J, leaving 6 bases unmatched. The CDR3 is made up of 15 amino acids. CDR3 residues: CASSPGTSGTYTQYF. The DNA of the CDR3 is TGTGCCAGCAGCCCCGGGACTAGCGGGACATATACGCAGTATTTT.

The chain recombines TRBV7-6 with TRBJ2-3; weak D call: TRBD2 (6 bases). The CDR3 contains 16 residues. Trimming stripped 5 bases from V and 2 bases from J, with 17 bases between. Germline assignment: CDR1 SGHVS and CDR2 FNYEAQ. The CDR3 nucleotides read TGTGCCAGCAGCCCCCCGGGTAGCGGCAACACAGATACGCAGTATTTT. Translation: CASSPPGSGNTDTQYF.

This chain connects TRBV6-2 or TRBV6-3 to TRBJ2-2, with 8 bases aligning to TRBD1. This CDR3 contains 16 residues. V lost 5 bases and J lost 5; bases outside the gene matches: 10. The germline V gene has CDR1 MNHEY and CDR2 SVGEGT. CDR3 nucleotides: TGTGCCAGCAGTACCCTCGGACAGGGAAAGACCGGGGAGCTGTTTTTT. Translation gives CASSTLGQGKTGELFF.

This clonotype was seen at least ten times. This chain links TRBV7-2 with TRBJ2-4; 15 nucleotides match TRBD2. Germline V gene lookup returns CDR1 SGHTA and CDR2 FQGNSA. V lost 1 base, J lost 1 base, and 5 bases stayed unmatched. CDR3 size: 19 residues. As DNA, the CDR3 is TGTGCCAGCAGCTTAGGTTGGACTAGCGGGAGGGGGGCCAAAAACATTCAGTACTTC. Protein sequence: CASSLGWTSGRGAKNIQYF.

Only a few counts were recorded for this clonotype. This CDR3 is CASSLLGTLYNSPLHF. In DNA form, the CDR3 reads TGCGCCAGCAGCCTGCTGGGGACCTTATATAATTCACCCCTCCACTTT. V is TRBV5-1 and J is TRBJ1-6; maybe TRBD1 (5 bases). The CDR3 is 16 amino acids. CDR1 is SGHRS, CDR2 YFSETQ, per germline. V was clipped by 4 bases and J by 4 bases, with 15 bases between them.

This clonotype showed up just a few times. The chain is built from TRBV20-1 and TRBJ2-1; D gene unclear. With 0 bases removed from V and 8 bases from J, the gap between germline ends came to 8 bases. This CDR3 region has 12 residues. Germline V CDR1 and CDR2: DFQATT, SNEGSKA (reference sequence). The CDR3 sequence is CSARDNPHEQFF. CDR3 in DNA: TGCAGTGCTAGAGATAACCCTCATGAGCAGTTCTTC.

This clonotype was counted at least ten times. In DNA, the CDR3 is TGTGCCAGCAGTTACGATAGCGGGAGTAGCACAGATACGCAGTATTTT. Translating gives CASSYDSGSSTDTQYF. V and J are TRBV6-5 and TRBJ2-3, with 9 bases that match TRBD2. The germline gives CDR1 MNHEY, CDR2 SVGAGI. The V gene end was trimmed by 2 bases and the J gene end by 0 bases; junction bases not matched to a gene: 3. This CDR3 region has 16 residues.

There are a few counts of this clonotype. The V and J genes are TRBV20-1 and TRBJ1-4; no reliable D call. V lost 4 bases and J lost 4, with 7 bases in between. CDR1 DFQATT and CDR2 SNEGSKA come from the germline V gene (reference sequence). This CDR3 is 12 amino acids long. The CDR3 bases are TGCAGTGCTAACGATGGTAATGAAAAACTGTTTTTT. Its translation is CSANDGNEKLFF.

This clonotype has only a few counts. The J gene is TRBJ1-4, the V gene TRBV6-1; 9 nucleotides align to TRBD1. The germline V gene has CDR1 MNHNS and CDR2 SASEGT. The CDR3 spans 17 residues. After removal of 4 bases from V and 0 bases from J, the junction contained 6 bases not matched to a gene. The CDR3 region is CASSGQGGWATNEKLFF. In nucleotides, the CDR3 is TGTGCCAGCAGTGGACAGGGGGGCTGGGCAACTAATGAAAAACTGTTTTTT.

The gene calls are TRBV14 and TRBJ2-1, with TRBD2 matching over 13 bases. CDR1 and CDR2 (germline): SGHDN, FVKESK. V shed 2 bases, J shed 6 bases, and the junction held 1 base outside the gene matches. The CDR3 runs 15 residues. The CDR3 loop reads CASSQRLAGGNEQFF. CDR3 bases: TGTGCCAGCAGCCAAAGACTAGCGGGAGGCAATGAGCAGTTCTTC.

The CDR3 DNA sequence: TGTGCCAGCAGCCCCGCACACCTACCTGGGAACTCTGGAAACACCATATATTTT. Translated, it gives CASSPAHLPGNSGNTIYF. V usage is TRBV6-5 and J usage is TRBJ1-3; D is unresolved. This CDR3 has 18 residues. V was clipped by 6 bases and J by 0 bases, with 21 bases between them. Per the germline V gene, CDR1 is MNHEY and CDR2 is SVGAGI.